The present entry profiles one T cell receptor (beta chain) with its context. Its antigen is unknown. This entry comes from a study of blood T cells in healthy people across ages. Overall study findings and caveats: A roughly linear age-dependent decrease characterized TCR beta diversity per million T cells. Donor CMV status, an unknown factor, possibly confounded changes in expanded clonotypes.

No fewer than 5.5 micrograms of total RNA were isolated from every sample. This CDR3 is 18 amino acids long. Per germline, CDR1 MGHRA and CDR2 YSYEKL. The ends lost 2 bases at V and 1 base at J; junction bases unmatched: 9. Combining a sample-barcoded 5' primer with a J-beta primer mix, a second PCR ran for about 7 to 12 cycles. TCRdb passed the 5' RACE reads through MiXCR, listing each CDR3 protein once. The data show about 1.6 million distinct CDR3 sequences, about 31% seen once. The receptor was isolated from a young woman in good health. This chain links TRBV4-1 with TRBJ2-1, with 9 bases that match TRBD1. Sequenced: blood. Here the CDR3 reads CASSQPMGDRGSYNEQFF. The CDR3 region has the DNA TGCGCCAGCAGCCAACCTATGGGAGACAGGGGGTCCTACAATGAGCAGTTCTTC.